The 27 T cell receptor beta chains given below trace back to one sample, sequenced in a study of identical twins. TCRdb reprocessed the 5' RACE reads with MiXCR, giving one entry per CDR3 protein. This sample has 500,000 or so distinct CDR3 sequences, with 14% found just once. The sample was also reused in another study, on yellow fever vaccine responses in identical twins.

The sample consisted of CD4+ T cells sorted from blood. The receptors shown here come from a woman aged 18 to 35 in good health.

The chain links TRBV7-3 to TRBJ2-3; 9 bases line up with TRBD1. CDR1 is SGHTA and CDR2 is FQGTGA in the germline V gene. J was trimmed by 6 bases and V by 4 bases; bases with no gene match: 5. This CDR3 contains 14 residues. The CDR3 coding sequence is TGTGCCAGCAGCTCTGGGACAGGGAGGGATACGCAGTATTTT. Encoded protein: CASSSGTGRDTQYF.

The chain is built from TRBV6-5 and TRBJ1-1, with D perhaps matching TRBD1 (6 bases). Trimming cost V 8 bases and J 11 bases, with 15 bases left between them. This CDR3 is 11 amino acids long. Germline V gene data show CDR1 as MNHEY and CDR2 as SVGAGI. The CDR3 bases are TGTGCCAGCCTCTCTCAGGGGAAGGCTTTCTTT. Translating it yields CASLSQGKAFF.

This clonotype was detected ten times or more. The genes are TRBV6-5 and TRBJ2-5; TRBD2 might be the D (5 bases). Trimming shortened V by 9 bases and J by 5 bases, and 10 bases separated the two germline ends. The CDR3 contains 11 residues. Germline V gene sequence: CDR1 MNHEY, CDR2 SVGAGI. The DNA of the CDR3 is TGTGCCAGTCGCCGCGGGGAGACCCAGTACTTC. It codes for CASRRGETQYF.

The genes are TRBV30 and TRBJ2-4; 8 bases map to TRBD1. Trimming cost V 3 bases and J 15 bases; bases outside gene matches: 7. CDR3 length equals 11 residues. Germline CDR1 and CDR2: GTSNPN and SVGIG (reference sequence). As DNA, the CDR3 is TGTGCCTGGAGGGACAGGGCCTCCCCGTACTTC. It specifies CAWRDRASPYF.

The J gene is TRBJ2-3, the V gene TRBV19, with D hard to call. The CDR3 is 13 amino acids. In germline, CDR1 is LNHDA, CDR2 SQIVND (reference sequence). Trimming pared 7 bases from V and 1 base from J, leaving 9 bases between. CDR3 coding DNA: TGTGCCAGTAATGGGCTGGGCACAGATACGCAGTATTTT. Translating gives CASNGLGTDTQYF.

A few counts support this clonotype. The V call is TRBV10-3, the J call TRBJ2-7; D not certain. Germline CDR1 reads ENHRY; CDR2 reads SYGVKD. V lost 0 bases and J 5 bases, leaving 14 bases between the germline ends. The CDR3 sequence is 15 residues long. Written as DNA, the CDR3 is TGTGCCATCAGTGAGTCAAGCCGATTCAGTGACGAGCAGTACTTC. Encoded protein: CAISESSRFSDEQYF.

CDR3 in DNA: TGTGCCAGCAGAAGGGGACAGGGGGATGAAAAACTGTTTTTT. This codes for CASRRGQGDEKLFF. The gene calls are TRBV6-1 and TRBJ1-4; 11 bases are a match to TRBD1. In germline, CDR1 is MNHNS, CDR2 SASEGT. This CDR3 region has 14 residues. The junction had 3 bases not matched to a gene; V was cut back by 6 bases and J by 6 bases.

The chain has TRBV3-1 and TRBJ1-2; D possibly corresponds to TRBD1 (5 bases). This CDR3 region has 14 residues. Trimming stripped 2 bases from V and 1 base from J, with 8 bases between. Germline V gene sequence: CDR1 LGHDT, CDR2 YNNKEL (reference sequence). CDR3 loop: CASSQMGDNYGYTF. The CDR3 nucleotides are TGTGCCAGCAGCCAAATGGGGGATAACTATGGCTACACCTTC.

This clonotype was seen a few times. V is TRBV20-1 and J is TRBJ2-7; 7 nucleotides align to TRBD2. Germline lookup yields CDR1 DFQATT and CDR2 SNEGSKA (reference sequence). The trim removed 6 bases at V and 0 bases at J, leaving 8 bases unmatched. The CDR3 has 14 amino acids. The CDR3 protein is CSAKSGKSSYEQYF. CDR3 sequence (DNA): TGCAGTGCCAAGAGCGGGAAGAGCTCCTACGAGCAGTACTTC.

This chain connects TRBV14 to TRBJ2-2, with D unresolved. Trimming pared 1 base from V and 2 bases from J, leaving 11 bases between. This CDR3 is built from 16 residues. Per the germline V gene, CDR1 is SGHDN and CDR2 is FVKESK. CDR3 loop: CASSQARMGNTGELFF. CDR3 coding DNA: TGTGCCAGCAGCCAAGCCAGGATGGGAAACACCGGGGAGCTGTTTTTT.

The V and J genes are TRBV29-1 and TRBJ2-5; D remains unclear. Germline V CDR1 and CDR2: SQVTM, ANQGSEA. The CDR3 contains 14 residues. Between the trimmed V and J ends, which lost 7 bases and 5 bases, there was a span of 20 bases. The DNA for the CDR3 is TGCAGCGCGCTGGGATTTCCCGGACGGGAGACCCAGTACTTC. Amino acids: CSALGFPGRETQYF. The full variable domain, with the rest looked up from reference TRBV29-1 and TRBJ2-5, is SAVISQKPSRDICQRGTSLTIQCQVDSQVTMMFWYRQQPGQSLTLIATANQGSEATYESGFVIDKFPISRPNLTFSTLTVSNMSPEDSSIYLCSALGFPGRETQYFGPGTRLLVL.

V is TRBV25-1 and J is TRBJ2-7; TRBD2 matches at 7 bases. CDR3 length: 14 residues. Germline values: CDR1 MGHDK, CDR2 SYGVNS. After removal of 7 bases from V and 3 bases from J, the junction contained 9 bases not matched to a gene. The DNA for the CDR3 is TGTGCCAGCATTCCGGCGGGGGACCTCTACGAGCAGTACTTC. Its protein is CASIPAGDLYEQYF.

This clonotype was counted between two and nine times. V and J are TRBV7-2 and TRBJ2-2; D is perhaps TRBD1 or TRBD2 (5 bases each). CDR3 size: 14 residues. CDR1 and CDR2 (germline): SGHTA, FQGNSA. V was cut by 7 bases and J by 4 bases, with 13 bases left in between. CDR3 bases: TGTGCCAGCAAGGGGACCCCGGGCACCGGGGAGCTGTTTTTT. This sequence encodes CASKGTPGTGELFF.

The table lists this clonotype with many counts. The chain carries TRBV20-1 and TRBJ2-1, with 8 positions matching TRBD2. J gave up 3 bases and V 6 bases, and 10 bases lay outside the gene matches. This CDR3 spans 15 amino acids. Germline-derived CDR1 and CDR2 are DFQATT and SNEGSKA (reference sequence). The DNA for the CDR3 is TGCAGTGCCGTACCCGGGGGGGCCGTCTACAATGAGCAGTTCTTC. This gives the protein CSAVPGGAVYNEQFF.

The J gene is TRBJ2-3, the V gene TRBV24-1; 14 nucleotides line up with TRBD2. V lost 2 bases to trimming and J lost 4 bases; unmatched junction nucleotides: 13. The CDR3 consists of 20 residues. The germline gives CDR1 KGHDR, CDR2 SFDVKD. CDR3 region: CATSDYRSRLAGGQADTQYF. In DNA, the CDR3 is TGTGCCACCAGTGATTACAGGTCCCGACTAGCGGGAGGGCAGGCAGATACGCAGTATTTT.

This clonotype came up a few times. The chain has TRBV24-1 and TRBJ2-1, with 9 bases fitting TRBD1. V shed 3 bases and J 8 bases; nucleotides not matched to a gene: 13. CDR3 size: 17 residues. Germline values: CDR1 KGHDR, CDR2 SFDVKD. The CDR3 DNA follows: TGTGCCACCAGTGATCCCCTCGGGACAGGGATCGTCGATGAGCAGTTCTTC. Protein: CATSDPLGTGIVDEQFF.

This clonotype was detected a few times. The rearrangement links TRBV5-6 to TRBJ2-1; 9 bases line up with TRBD2. Germline CDR1 SGHDT, CDR2 YYEEEE. V shed 4 bases and J 9 bases; nucleotides not matched to a gene: 11. This CDR3 region has 15 residues. Written as DNA, the CDR3 is TGTGCCAGCAGCCTTAGCGGGAGAACGATCTTTGAGCAGTTCTTC. Encoded protein: CASSLSGRTIFEQFF.

Written as DNA, the CDR3 is TGCAGTGCTAGAGCCGGGACAGACTACTATGGCTACACCTTC. Its translation: CSARAGTDYYGYTF. The gene calls are TRBV20-1 and TRBJ1-2; 7 bases map to TRBD1. The CDR3 consists of 14 residues. From germline, CDR1 is DFQATT and CDR2 SNEGSKA (reference sequence). V gave up 1 base and J gave up 3 bases; unmatched junction bases: 5.

The chain couples TRBV15 to TRBJ2-5; TRBD1 matches 7 bases. The V gene's germline CDR1 is LNHNV and CDR2 YYDKDF (reference sequence). The V gene end was trimmed by 6 bases and the J gene end by 5 bases; junction bases not matched to a gene: 9. This CDR3 spans 14 amino acids. DNA of the CDR3: TGTGCCACCAGATCTCGACAGGGTGGCGAGACCCAGTACTTC. Residues: CATRSRQGGETQYF.

The chain couples TRBV11-1 to TRBJ2-1; D possibly corresponds to TRBD2 (5 bases). This CDR3 is 19 amino acids long. Germline CDR1 and CDR2: SGHAT and FQDESV (reference sequence). Trimming cost V 5 bases and J 1 base, with 24 bases left between them. CDR3 amino acids: CASSNDRETVLRSYNEQFF. In nucleotides, the CDR3 is TGTGCCAGCAGCAACGATCGGGAAACTGTCTTGCGGTCCTACAATGAGCAGTTCTTC.

This clonotype was counted ten times or more. The rearrangement joins TRBV19 to TRBJ2-2; D is ambiguous. This CDR3 spans 14 amino acids. Trimming removed 2 bases from V and 0 bases from J, with 4 bases in between. The germline gives CDR1 LNHDA, CDR2 SQIVND (reference sequence). The CDR3 loop is CASSINSNTGELFF. CDR3 DNA: TGTGCCAGTAGTATAAATTCGAACACCGGGGAGCTGTTTTTT.

V is TRBV25-1 and J is TRBJ2-3; D gene unclear. The germline V gene has CDR1 MGHDK and CDR2 SYGVNS. The CDR3 length is 14 residues. Trimming stripped 3 bases from V and 8 bases from J, with 15 bases between. CDR3 in amino acids: CASSDPTSPTTQYF. For the CDR3, the DNA is TGTGCCAGCAGTGATCCGACCTCACCAACTACGCAGTATTTT.

This clonotype turned up a few times. The rearrangement uses TRBV6-1 and TRBJ2-7, with unresolved D. The CDR3 contains 13 residues. The V gene lost 0 bases and the J gene lost 3 bases, with 6 bases spanning the gap. Germline CDR1 reads MNHNS; CDR2 reads SASEGT. The CDR3 nucleotides read TGTGCCAGCAGTGAAGCTTTTAACTACGAGCAGTACTTC. Residues: CASSEAFNYEQYF.

The V and J genes are TRBV6-1 and TRBJ2-3; 13 bases fit TRBD2. V gave up 6 bases and J gave up 5 bases; unmatched junction bases: 11. The CDR3 length is 17 residues. Germline-derived CDR1 and CDR2 are MNHNS and SASEGT. CDR3 sequence (DNA): TGTGCCAGCAGCTCTAACGGACTAGCGGGGGTAAGAGATACGCAGTATTTT. Translating it yields CASSSNGLAGVRDTQYF.

This clonotype has just a few counts. The chain is built from TRBV25-1 and TRBJ2-7; 9 bases fit TRBD1. Germline V gives CDR1 MGHDK, CDR2 SYGVNS. J was trimmed by 7 bases and V by 5 bases; bases with no gene match: 6. This CDR3 region has 13 residues. CDR3 sequence: CASSKRDRDEQYF. The DNA for the CDR3 is TGTGCCAGCAGTAAGAGGGACAGGGATGAGCAGTACTTC.

This clonotype was detected once. The chain uses TRBV2 and TRBJ2-5; TRBD1 is a possible D gene (5 bases). CDR3 size: 14 residues. The V gene's germline CDR1 is SNHLY and CDR2 FYNNEI. V gave up 4 bases and J gave up 5 bases, with 14 bases separating them. The CDR3 region has the DNA TGTGCCAGCAGTGTACGCAGGGTGGCGGAGACCCAGTACTTC. Its translation is CASSVRRVAETQYF.

The chain carries TRBV6-2 or TRBV6-3 and TRBJ2-1, with TRBD2 matching over 14 bases. Germline CDR1 is MNHEY and CDR2 is SVGEGT. The CDR3 loop spans 21 amino acids. The ends lost 1 base at V and 5 bases at J; junction bases unmatched: 16. In DNA form, the CDR3 reads TGTGCCAGCAGTTACTTAATACCCCGCCAGGGACTAGCGGGGGCACACAATGAGCAGTTCTTC. Its protein product is CASSYLIPRQGLAGAHNEQFF.